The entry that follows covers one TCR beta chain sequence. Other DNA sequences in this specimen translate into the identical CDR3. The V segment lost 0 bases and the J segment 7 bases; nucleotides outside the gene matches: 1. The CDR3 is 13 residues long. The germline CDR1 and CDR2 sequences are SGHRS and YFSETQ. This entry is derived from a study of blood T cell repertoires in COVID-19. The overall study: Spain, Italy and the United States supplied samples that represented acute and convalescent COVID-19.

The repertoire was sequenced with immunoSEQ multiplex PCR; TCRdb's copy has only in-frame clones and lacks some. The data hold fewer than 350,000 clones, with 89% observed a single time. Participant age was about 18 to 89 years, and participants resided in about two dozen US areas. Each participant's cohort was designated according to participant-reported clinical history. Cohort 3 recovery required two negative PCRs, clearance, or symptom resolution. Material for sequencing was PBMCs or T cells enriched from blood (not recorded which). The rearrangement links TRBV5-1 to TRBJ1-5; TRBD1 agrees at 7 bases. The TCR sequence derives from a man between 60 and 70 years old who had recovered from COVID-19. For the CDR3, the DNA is TGCGCCAGCAGCTTGGAGACAGGGCAGCCCCAGCATTTT. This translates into CASSLETGQPQHF.